This T cell receptor beta chain is from a study of blood T cells in healthy people across ages. Germline V lookup: CDR1 SGHTA, CDR2 FQGNSA. The CDR3 totals 13 residues. V dropped 3 bases and J dropped 10 bases, with 13 bases sitting between them. Sample-barcoded 5' priming and a J-beta primer mix drove a second PCR of roughly 6 to 12 cycles. A single record per CDR3 protein comes from TCRdb applying MiXCR to the 5' RACE reads. The data show roughly 680,000 distinct CDR3 sequences, approximately 52% seen once. Input material: blood. The J gene is TRBJ2-1, the V gene TRBV7-2; D is possibly TRBD1 (5 bases). This sequence originates from a woman older than 75 in good health. The CDR3 nucleotides read TGTGCCAGCAGCTTTACAGGAGCACTAGAGCAGTTCTTC. It specifies CASSFTGALEQFF.